A single T cell receptor beta chain is shown here with its context. Antigen specificity is unknown. This entry is derived from a study of shared clonotypes between healthy human individuals. Study overall: The study used three CD4 naive, three CD4 memory, two CD8 naive and one CD8 memory plate per donor.

TCRdb's copy holds only in-frame clones and misses some; the assay was immunoSEQ multiplex PCR. The sample contains about a million clones, 60% to 80% of which appear only once. Study-wide results and limits: Relative to their counterparts shared across all four donors, non-shared clonotypes exhibited diminished generation probabilities. Sharing across four donors was highest in naive CD4 (roughly 5%) and lowest in memory CD8 (roughly 0.4%). Naive subsets typically showed greater estimated richness than memory subsets.

The sequenced material came from memory CD4+ T cells from PBMCs. Subset noted: CD45RA-negative fraction. The origin of this receptor is a man between 18 and 29 years old in good health. Some clones in this sample may be carry-over from other donors' samples.

This chain's CDR3 is CRASGTDTQYF. The CDR3 nucleotides read TGCAGGGCTTCAGGGACAGATACGCAGTATTTT. This chain connects TRBV29-1 to TRBJ2-3; the D gene is possibly TRBD1 (5 bases). The CDR3 is 11 amino acids. Germline CDR1 reads SQVTM; CDR2 reads ANQGSEA.